A single T cell receptor beta chain is shown here with its context. Its antigen is currently not known. No base quality information exists; no much larger clone differs at one position. Systemically healthy Caucasian individuals from Russia, 35 to 50 in total and aged about 6 to 100 years, were included as donors. Each donor gave roughly 9 milliliters of peripheral blood, drawn into EDTA-treated Vacutainer tubes. PBMCs were isolated by Ficoll-Paque density-gradient centrifugation, with at least 6 million obtained per sample. Trizol reagent was used to extract total RNA from the PBMCs, yielding at least 5 micrograms per sample. For every donor, an aliquot of PBMCs went through flow cytometry to measure the percentages of naive CD45RAhigh/CD27high T cells. Library generation was performed with 5' RACE. Sequencer: Illumina HiSeq 2500. A second PCR of roughly 6 to 11 cycles was run with a J-beta primer mix and a sample-barcoded 5' primer. Each TCR beta cDNA molecule received a unique molecular identifier from a template-switch 5' adaptor carrying 12 random nucleotides. At least 2.5 million CDR3-containing paired-end reads were obtained from each sample. First-strand cDNA was synthesized from all RNA with the Mint cDNA synthesis kit, primed by a TRBC-specific oligonucleotide. Following uracil-DNA glycosylase treatment, a first 18-cycle PCR with universal primers M1SS and BC2_uni_R was performed on all cDNA. In the original analysis: For normalization, 1 million high-quality reads were randomly selected from each sample, with every read carrying a distinct molecular identifier. Instead of being binned into consensus sequences, reads with shared molecular identifiers were discarded. MiTCR, with a Q25 quality threshold and the strictest error-elimination algorithm, was used for CDR3 identification, clonotype clustering and error correction. A nonparametric unseen species model with Euler transformation was used to estimate lower-bound total TCR beta diversity. The public reads were reprocessed in TCRdb via fastp at Q25 and MiXCR, keeping in-frame beta chains. A single entry per CDR3 protein holds the most common genes and DNA from its merged rows. TCRdb's processing, not the authors' own work, is the source of the V and J calls. The sample data list 650,000 to 800,000 distinct CDR3 sequences, and roughly 44% of these were observed just once. The ten largest clones take up about 19% of the sample.

CDR1 and CDR2, per the germline V gene, are SGHRS and YFSETQ. V is reduced by 5 bases and J by 3 bases, leaving a spacing of 11 bases between them. The CDR3, cysteine through phenylalanine, is 13 amino acids long. The only DNA kept is the CDR3, 39 bases in frame from the first base. This sample is drawn from a study of blood T cells in healthy people across ages (dated by TCRdb to about 2015). Turning to the overall study: In model experiments, template switching captured roughly one uniquely barcoded TCR beta cDNA molecule for every two T cells. The donors were divided into four age groups: young (average about 15 years), middle-aged (around 37), aged (approximately 62) and long-lived (82). To avoid experimental bias, donors of different ages were distributed randomly across sequencing lanes. The study measured age-related changes in TCR beta repertoire diversity using deep sequencing normalized with unique cDNA molecular identifiers. For two donors (one aged 18 to 29 and one aged 80 or older), the study analyzed two additional independent replicas of 1 million unique cDNA reads from the same blood draw.

Study-wide findings and limitations: Bulk unsorted PBMC profiling prevented conclusive comparison of naive and antigen-experienced compartments. The long-lived group showed more naive CD4+ T cells, fewer expanded clones and increased TCR diversity than the aged group, suggesting age selection. Because the CMV infection status of the donors was unknown, age-related changes in expanded clonotypes may potentially have been confounded. As age increased, observed TCR beta diversity per million T cells dropped in a roughly linear way, and a significant reduction was already evident by age 40. Estimates of total diversity based on one million sequenced T cells were regarded as lower bounds and as underestimates. The percentage of naive T cells measured by flow cytometry correlated strongly with observed TCR beta diversity.

The chain is made from TRBV5-1 and TRBJ1-1, with TRBD1 perhaps the D gene, on 6 matching bases. This sequence originates from a man in his fifties or sixties in good health. Sequencing input: blood. The nucleotides are TGCGCCAGCAGTTCAGGGGTCGACACTGAAGCTTTCTTT. Translated, it gives CASSSGVDTEAFF.